This T cell receptor beta chain was sequenced in a study of response to subunit inactivated influenza vaccine. General study points: After each seasonal influenza vaccination, few new T cells are recruited, the authors suggested.

This clonotype was seen more than once but under ten times. Its antigen is undetermined. From the RT-PCR reads, TCRdb called clonotypes with MiXCR, one entry per CDR3 protein. The repertoire holds hundreds of thousands of distinct CDR3 sequences, with 15% to 18% as singletons. Sequenced here: PBMCs from blood, sampled 11 to 12 days after vaccination. This receptor was identified in a man aged 50 to 60 who received an inactivated influenza vaccine.

The CDR3 protein is CASSSTGGINEKLFF. The CDR3 DNA follows: TGTGCCAGCAGCTCTACAGGGGGGATTAATGAAAAACTGTTTTTT. The chain uses TRBV6-1 and TRBJ1-4; 8 bases match TRBD1. In germline, CDR1 is MNHNS, CDR2 SASEGT. J gave up 4 bases and V 6 bases, and 7 bases lay outside the gene matches. The CDR3 has 15 amino acids.